This T cell receptor (beta chain) was documented in a study of cytomegalovirus exposure and HLA in healthy donors. Overall study findings and caveats: For presence/absence analyses, sequencing depth was assumed to be roughly uniform across donors. Relative to equally common others, HLA-associated TCR beta chains showed greater clonal expansion in a later analysis.

The primer mix had 60 Vbeta and 13 Jbeta primers. Libraries were prepared by immunoSEQ multiplex PCR; TCRdb keeps only in-frame clonotypes and omits some of them. The table records about 160,000 clones, around three quarters of them present only once. V dropped 6 bases and J dropped 3; count of bases not matched to a gene: 4. The CDR3 consists of 15 residues. Germline CDR1 is SNHLY and CDR2 is FYNNEI. A remark on this clone: Its matching antigen is unknown.

Material for sequencing was PBMCs. The receptor comes from a man aged 45-65 years in good health and CMV-seropositive. The rearrangement links TRBV2 to TRBJ2-7, with 14 bases identical to TRBD2. The CDR3 region has the DNA TGTGCCAGCAGGACCGGACTAGCGGGGGGCTACGAGCAGTACTTC. Translated: CASRTGLAGGYEQYF. The variable domain in full, completed from reference TRBV2 and TRBJ2-7, reads EPEVTQTPSHQVTQMGQEVILRCVPISNHLYFYWYRQILGQKVEFLVSFYNNEISEKSEIFDDQFSVERPDGSNFTLKIRSTKLEDSAMYFCASRTGLAGGYEQYFGPGTRLTVT.